The TCR beta chain under discussion was sequenced for a study of low-dose radiotherapy and immunotherapy resistance in tumors. Germline V gene sequence: CDR1 KGHSH, CDR2 LQKENI. V was shortened by 2 bases and J by 3 bases, with 5 bases between the two germline ends. The CDR3 runs 13 residues. TRAV- and TRBV-specific primers were used for first-strand cDNA, which covered alpha and beta chains. The PCR that amplified TCRs ran for around 21 cycles, relying on a constant-region primer and a V-primer adapter. MiXCR, applied by TCRdb to the reads, yields one record per CDR3 protein. The table has about 14,000 distinct CDR3 sequences, about 75% seen once.

The TCR originated in a human donor with advanced metastatic prostate, ovarian, gallbladder or colorectal cancer (not recorded which). This table probably holds off-target reads from a library built for another chain. The chain combines TRBV18 with TRBJ2-1; D not certain. Here the CDR3 DNA reads TGTGCCAGCTCACCAATTAGCTACAATGAGCAGTTCTTC. Protein sequence: CASSPISYNEQFF.